A selection of T cell receptor beta chains follows, all from one sample in a study of Graves' ophthalmopathy and Graves' hyperthyroidism. TCRdb passed the multiplex PCR reads through MiXCR, listing each CDR3 protein once. The data contain just over 400,000 distinct CDR3 sequences, around a fifth of them singletons. The sequenced material came from peripheral blood. These receptors all stem from a woman under 30 with stable Graves' hyperthyroidism. CDR3s include the opening cysteine and the closing phenylalanine or tryptophan. D genes are given only for firm matches. Only some rows state a clone size, as once, few, many or a class for expanded clones.

cdr3_nt cdr3_aa v_call d_call clone_size j_call
TGTGCCACCAGTGATAGACACGTTGGAGAGACCCAGTACTTC CATSDRHVGETQYF TRBV24-1 NA many TRBJ2-5
TGTGCCAGCAGTGAAGAAAGGGTGCGAGAGCAGTACTTC CASSEERVREQYF TRBV6-1 NA NA TRBJ2-7
TGTGCCTGGAGGGATGGGGTGAACACTGAAGCTTTCTTT CAWRDGVNTEAFF TRBV30 NA many TRBJ1-1
TGTGCCAGCAGACCACGGGCCGTCTCTGGGGCCAACGTCCTGACTTTC CASRPRAVSGANVLTF TRBV6-1 NA many TRBJ2-6
TGTGCCAGCAGTCGGACAGGGGGGTCCCGGGCCCAGTACTTC CASSRTGGSRAQYF TRBV6-5 TRBD1 many TRBJ2-5
TGTGCCAGCAGTTTCGCGCCCCTTCCACTCAGCGGGAGCTACTACAATGAGCAGTTCTTC CASSFAPLPLSGSYYNEQFF TRBV12-3/TRBV12-4 TRBD2 many TRBJ2-1
TGTGCCAGCAGTCCAAGTGGGGGTCGTAGCAATCAGCCCCAGCATTTT CASSPSGGRSNQPQHF TRBV28 NA NA TRBJ1-5
TGCAGCGTTGACGCCGCAGGAACCTACGAGCAGTACTTC CSVDAAGTYEQYF TRBV29-1 NA many TRBJ2-7
TGTGCCAGTAGCCTCGGGAGGTACGGTCAGCCCCAGCATTTT CASSLGRYGQPQHF TRBV19 NA many TRBJ1-5
TGTGCCAGCAGTGTCCGGAGGGGGCCCCAGCATTTT CASSVRRGPQHF TRBV2 NA many TRBJ1-5
TGTGCCAGCAGTGGGCCGGGACAGGTGTACGTCCTGACTTTC CASSGPGQVYVLTF TRBV25-1 TRBD1 many TRBJ2-6
TGTGCCAGTAAGGGATTTTCCACCGGGGAGCTGTTTTTT CASKGFSTGELFF TRBV19 NA NA TRBJ2-2
TGTGCCACCGAGAGCGGGCCGAGCTCTGGGGCCAACGTCCTGACTTTC CATESGPSSGANVLTF TRBV24-1 NA many TRBJ2-6
TGTGCCTGGAACGCAGAGTTTGGCTACACCTTC CAWNAEFGYTF TRBV30 NA many TRBJ1-2
TGTGCCAGCAGTGAACTAGCGGGAGTAGAGACCCAGTACTTC CASSELAGVETQYF TRBV2 TRBD2 NA TRBJ2-5
TGTGCCAGCAGCCACGGGGGCCTTCCCTACGAGCAGTACTTC CASSHGGLPYEQYF TRBV6-1 NA many TRBJ2-7
TGTGCCAGCAGCTTCACTGAGGACAGGGGGCGAGGCTACACCTTC CASSFTEDRGRGYTF TRBV7-8 TRBD1 many TRBJ1-2
TGCAGTGCTAGAGAGATCAGGACTAGCGGGAGGATCGAGCAGTACTTC CSAREIRTSGRIEQYF TRBV20-1 TRBD2 many TRBJ2-7
TGTGCGATGGACAAGGCCACTGAAGCTTTCTTT CAMDKATEAFF TRBV2 NA many TRBJ1-1
TGCAGCGTCGGACTAGCGGGTGGCTCCTACGAGCAGTACTTC CSVGLAGGSYEQYF TRBV29-1 TRBD2 many TRBJ2-7
TGTGCCAGCAGCCCGACCAATATTCCCTATGGCTACACCTTC CASSPTNIPYGYTF TRBV6-5 NA many TRBJ1-2
TGTGCCAGCAGCCGGGGGGACCTCTATGGCTACACCTTC CASSRGDLYGYTF TRBV11-2 NA many TRBJ1-2
TGTGCCATCAGGGCGATGACAGGTCCCAACTCTGGAAACACCATATATTTT CAIRAMTGPNSGNTIYF TRBV10-3 NA NA TRBJ1-3
TGTGCCAGCAGCTTTAGTACCAGCACAGATACGCAGTATTTT CASSFSTSTDTQYF TRBV11-2 NA many TRBJ2-3
TGCGCCAGCAGCTTGCTTGTGGCTAGCGGGAGCAGGACCGGGGAGCTGTTTTTT CASSLLVASGSRTGELFF TRBV5-1 TRBD2 many TRBJ2-2
TGTGCCAGCAGTTTTTCGACGGAAGAGAACACTGAAGCTTTCTTT CASSFSTEENTEAFF TRBV28 NA many TRBJ1-1
TGCAGCGCGCCAGGGGGGGAAGCCTACGAGCAGTACTTC CSAPGGEAYEQYF TRBV20-1 NA many TRBJ2-7
TGTGCCAGCAGAGGTCAGGTAGGGGGCGCGGTTGGAGCCAAAAACATTAAGTACTTC CASRGQVGGAVGAKNIKYF TRBV6-1 TRBD1 few TRBJ2-4
TGTGCCAGCACCGAGGACAGGGGCGCAGAGACCCAGTACTTC CASTEDRGAETQYF TRBV28 TRBD1 many TRBJ2-5
TGCAGCGTTATAGGGGGCGCCTACGAGCAGTACTTC CSVIGGAYEQYF TRBV29-1 TRBD1 many TRBJ2-7
TGTGCCAGCAGCTTAGGTGGGACGGCAGGGAATGAGCAGTTCTTC CASSLGGTAGNEQFF TRBV11-1 NA NA TRBJ2-1
TGTGCCAGCAGCCAAGAAGGGGGACTAGCGGGTGTCATGCAGTACTTC CASSQEGGLAGVMQYF TRBV3-1 TRBD2 many TRBJ2-7
TGCGCCAGCAGCCCCCTGGAGTTCTCCTACGAGCAGTACTTC CASSPLEFSYEQYF TRBV5-1 NA many TRBJ2-7
TGCGCCAGCAGCCAAGAAATGGAATCCTACGAGCAGTACTTC CASSQEMESYEQYF TRBV4-1 NA many TRBJ2-7
TGTGCCAGCAGCGGTGAACGGACAGGGGGTCAGGGCTATGGCTACACCTTC CASSGERTGGQGYGYTF TRBV12-3/TRBV12-4 TRBD1 NA TRBJ1-2
TGTGCCAGCAGGGACCTCAAGAACACTGAAGCTTTCTTT CASRDLKNTEAFF TRBV6-2/TRBV6-3 NA many TRBJ1-1